This T cell receptor beta chain appears in the sequencing data of a study of shared clonotypes between healthy human individuals. A split of CD4+ cells into CD45RA+ naive and CD45RA-negative memory subsets was performed. Study results and caveats: Several donors shared approximately 5% of their naive CD4 clonotypes. Sampling used blood alone; tissue repertoires probably differ.

For this clone: Its antigen is currently unknown.

Germline CDR1 MNHEY, CDR2 SVGAGI. There are 15 residues in the CDR3. Losses at the gene ends were 2 bases for V and 7 bases for J; bases not matched to a gene: 7. Deep was the level at which the assay was run. Method: immunoSEQ multiplex PCR; TCRdb's copy keeps in-frame clones and lacks some. The data hold 2 million to 3 million clones, with more than 80% observed a single time. This clonotype was obtained from a man aged 18 to 29 in good health. The source material was naive CD4+ T cells sorted from blood. Subset of the sample: CD45RA+ positively selected. The rearrangement joins TRBV6-5 to TRBJ1-5; 8 bases align to TRBD1. This CDR3 reads CASSYTTGGGQPQHF. For the CDR3, the DNA is TGTGCCAGCAGTTACACCACAGGGGGTGGCCAGCCCCAGCATTTT.